This record covers a single TCR beta chain. What it recognizes is unknown. This entry is derived from a study of T-cell memory formation after mild COVID-19. Study-level background: In these data, TCR clusters were largely donor specific. Study outcomes and limitations: There was a balanced CD4/CD8 profile in clones contracting day 15 to 85, and later expanders leaned CD4+. CD4+ contracting clones were found mainly in CM and EM, and CD8+ ones in EMRA. Second-wave clones with a day 37 peak had unconfirmed SARS-CoV-2 specificity.

V dropped 6 bases and J dropped 6; count of bases not matched to a gene: 15. The CDR3 is made up of 17 amino acids. Germline CDR1 reads SGHRS; CDR2 reads YFSETQ. A single record per CDR3 protein comes from TCRdb applying MiXCR to the 5' RACE reads. Of roughly 190,000 distinct CDR3 sequences in the sample, approximately 10% were seen once. This TCR was sampled from a man aged 18 to 29 who had mild COVID-19 (a few samples of this study predate the infection). Cell type and time point are not known. V is TRBV5-1 and J is TRBJ1-6; 7 nucleotides line up with TRBD1. Material: PBMCs or a T cell subset sorted from them (not recorded which). This chain's CDR3 is CASKGARGGGSNSPLHF. CDR3 sequence (DNA): TGCGCCAGCAAGGGGGCCCGTGGAGGGGGCAGTAATTCACCCCTCCACTTT.